These 11 T cell receptor beta chains originate from one sample sequenced in a study of blood T cell repertoires in COVID-19. Method: immunoSEQ multiplex PCR; TCRdb's copy keeps in-frame clones and lacks some. The table shows approximately 250,000 clones, with 70% to 90% occurring only once. Material: peripheral blood. These receptors came from a man between 50 and 59 years old with COVID-19, enrolled during active disease.

The rearrangement links TRBV7-3 to TRBJ2-5, with D perhaps matching TRBD2 (6 bases). The germline V and J ends were trimmed by 2 bases and 5 bases, with 9 bases remaining between them. CDR1 and CDR2 from the germline V gene are SGHTA and FQGTGA. The CDR3 extends over 13 amino acids. Here the CDR3 reads CASSLGRGETQYF. CDR3 DNA: TGTGCCAGCAGCTTAGGTCGGGGGGAGACCCAGTACTTC. The full variable domain, its missing parts supplied by reference TRBV7-3 and TRBJ2-5, is GAGVSQTPSNKVTEKGKYVELRCDPISGHTALYWYRQSLGQGPEFLIYFQGTGAADDSGLPNDRFFAVRPEGSVSTLKIQRTERGDSAVYLCASSLGRGETQYFGPGTRLLVL.

The V call is TRBV27, the J call TRBJ1-5; a possible D gene is TRBD1 (6 bases). The length of the CDR3 is 15 residues. Trimming stripped 6 bases from V and 5 bases from J, with 17 bases between. Germline CDR1 and CDR2: MNHEY and SMNVEV (reference sequence). Here the CDR3 reads CASRRGGAPYQPQHF. In DNA form, the CDR3 reads TGTGCCAGCAGACGTGGGGGGGCTCCTTATCAGCCCCAGCATTTT.

This chain joins TRBV3-1 (or the pseudogene TRBV3-2) and TRBJ2-7; tentatively, D is TRBD2 (6 bases). With 3 bases removed from V and 0 bases from J, the gap between germline ends came to 9 bases. Germline V gene lookup returns CDR1 LGHDT and CDR2 YNNKEL (reference sequence). This CDR3 is 14 amino acids long. DNA for the CDR3: TGTGCCAGCAGCCACACGACTAGCTCCTACGAGCAGTACTTC. Its translation is CASSHTTSSYEQYF.

The chain recombines TRBV6-5 with TRBJ1-5, with D possibly TRBD1 on 6 matching bases. V shed 6 bases and J shed 5 bases, with 11 bases lying between them. Germline V CDR1 and CDR2: MNHEY, SVGAGI. This CDR3 region has 13 residues. CDR3 coding DNA: TGTGCCAGCAGGCGGGCAGGGGATCAGCCCCAGCATTTT. Translation gives CASRRAGDQPQHF.

V is TRBV5-1 and J is TRBJ2-7; D remains ambiguous. The length of the CDR3 is 11 residues. Trimming left V 0 bases short and J 5 bases short, with 3 bases between. Germline V lookup: CDR1 SGHRS, CDR2 YFSETQ. CDR3 coding DNA: TGCGCCAGCAGCTTGGGTAACGAGCAGTACTTC. Translation: CASSLGNEQYF.

The chain combines TRBV3-1 (or the pseudogene TRBV3-2) with TRBJ1-1, with D possibly matching TRBD1 (5 bases). Germline lookup yields CDR1 LGHDT and CDR2 YNNKEL (reference sequence). CDR3 length: 12 residues. Trimming cost V 6 bases and J 4 bases, with 9 bases left between them. CDR3 DNA sequence: TGTGCCAGCAGGATGGGGGGCACTGAAGCTTTCTTT. Translated, it gives CASRMGGTEAFF.

This rearrangement joins TRBV7-3 to TRBJ1-1; perhaps TRBD1 as D (6 bases). This CDR3 spans 13 amino acids. CDR1 is SGHTA and CDR2 is FQGTGA in the germline V gene. V gave up 4 bases and J gave up 3 bases, with 9 bases separating them. CDR3 bases: TGTGCCAGCAGCTGGGGACAAGACACTGAAGCTTTCTTT. Its translation: CASSWGQDTEAFF.

The rearrangement links TRBV4-3 to TRBJ1-4; D unresolved. Looked up from germline, CDR1 is LGHNA and CDR2 is YSLEER. V lost 0 bases and J lost 2, with 10 bases in between. The CDR3 loop spans 16 amino acids. The CDR3 coding sequence is TGCGCCAGCAGCCAAGATTTGGGCAGTACTAATGAAAAACTGTTTTTT. The encoded protein is CASSQDLGSTNEKLFF.

J is TRBJ2-1 and V is TRBV18, with TRBD2 matching over 13 bases. Germline V gene data show CDR1 as KGHSH and CDR2 as LQKENI. Trimming took 0 bases from V and 3 from J; bases not matched to a gene: 8. The CDR3 consists of 19 residues. The CDR3 DNA reads TGTGCCAGCTCACCACCGCTTACTAGCGGGGGGGATGTCTACAATGAGCAGTTCTTC. Translated, it gives CASSPPLTSGGDVYNEQFF.

The chain joins TRBV7-9 to TRBJ1-3, with D hard to call. This CDR3 spans 17 amino acids. V was pared by 1 base and J by 0 bases, with 13 bases between. Germline assignment: CDR1 SEHNR and CDR2 FQNEAQ (reference sequence). This CDR3 is CASSLVSWQTSGNTIYF. The CDR3 bases are TGTGCCAGCAGCTTAGTATCATGGCAAACCTCTGGAAACACCATATATTTT. Combining the CDR3 with reference TRBV7-9 and TRBJ1-3 gives the whole variable domain DTGVSQNPRHKITKRGQNVTFRCDPISEHNRLYWYRQTLGQGPEFLTYFQNEAQLEKSRLLSDRFSAERPKGSFSTLEIQRTEQGDSAMYLCASSLVSWQTSGNTIYFGEGSWLTVV.

This clone appeared a few times. The chain couples TRBV24-1 to TRBJ2-2, with a weak D call TRBD2 (7 bases). This CDR3 region has 17 residues. Trimming removed 4 bases at V and 5 bases at J, with 19 bases between. Germline V gene data show CDR1 as KGHDR and CDR2 as SFDVKD. DNA for the CDR3: TGTGCCACCAGTGACATGCCTAGGGGGGGCCCTACCGGGGAGCTGTTTTTT. It yields the protein CATSDMPRGGPTGELFF.